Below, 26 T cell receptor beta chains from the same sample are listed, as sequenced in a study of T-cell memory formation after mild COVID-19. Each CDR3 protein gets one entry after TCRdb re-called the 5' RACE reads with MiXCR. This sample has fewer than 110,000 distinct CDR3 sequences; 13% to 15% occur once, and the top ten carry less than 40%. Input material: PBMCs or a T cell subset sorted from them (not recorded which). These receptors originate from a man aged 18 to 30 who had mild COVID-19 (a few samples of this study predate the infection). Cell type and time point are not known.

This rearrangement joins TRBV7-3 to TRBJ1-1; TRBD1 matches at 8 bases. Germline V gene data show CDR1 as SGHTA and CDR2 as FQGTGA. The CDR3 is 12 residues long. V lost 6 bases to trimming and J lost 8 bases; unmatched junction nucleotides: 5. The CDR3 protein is CASRTTGGEAFF. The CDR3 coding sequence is TGTGCCAGCAGGACTACAGGGGGGGAAGCTTTCTTT.

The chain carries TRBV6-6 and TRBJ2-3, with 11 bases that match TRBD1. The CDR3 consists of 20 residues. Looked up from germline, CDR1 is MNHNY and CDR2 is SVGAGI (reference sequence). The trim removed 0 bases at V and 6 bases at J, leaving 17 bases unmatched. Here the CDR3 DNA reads TGTGCCAGCAGTTACTCCTGGACAGGGGGCGGCGAATTCCATCCGGATACGCAGTATTTT. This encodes CASSYSWTGGGEFHPDTQYF.

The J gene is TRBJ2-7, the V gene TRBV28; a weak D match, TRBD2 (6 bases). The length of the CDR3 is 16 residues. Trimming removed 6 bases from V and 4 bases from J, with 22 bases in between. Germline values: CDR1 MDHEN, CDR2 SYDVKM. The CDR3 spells CASRPSGTSLTYEQYV. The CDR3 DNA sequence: TGTGCCAGCAGACCTTCCGGGACTTCCCTTACGTACGAGCAGTACGTC.

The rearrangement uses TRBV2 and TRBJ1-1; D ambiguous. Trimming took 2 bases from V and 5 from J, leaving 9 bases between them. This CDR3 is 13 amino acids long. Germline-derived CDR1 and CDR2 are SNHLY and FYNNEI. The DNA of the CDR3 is TGTGCCAGCAGTGAACTTCCGGGAACTGAAGCTTTCTTT. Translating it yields CASSELPGTEAFF.

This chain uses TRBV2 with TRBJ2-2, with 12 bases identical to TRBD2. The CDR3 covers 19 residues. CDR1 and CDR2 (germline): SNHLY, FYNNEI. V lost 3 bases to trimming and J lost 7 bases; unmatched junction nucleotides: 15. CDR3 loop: CASSDRWPPSGGGHGELFF. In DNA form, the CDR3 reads TGTGCCAGCAGTGATAGGTGGCCCCCTAGCGGGGGGGGCCACGGGGAGCTGTTTTTT.

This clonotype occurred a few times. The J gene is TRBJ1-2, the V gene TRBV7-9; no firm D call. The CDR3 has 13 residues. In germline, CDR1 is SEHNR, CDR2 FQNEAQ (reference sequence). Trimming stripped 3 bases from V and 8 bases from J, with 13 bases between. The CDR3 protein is CASSLNGVKGYTF. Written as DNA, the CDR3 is TGTGCCAGCAGCTTGAACGGCGTTAAGGGCTACACCTTC.

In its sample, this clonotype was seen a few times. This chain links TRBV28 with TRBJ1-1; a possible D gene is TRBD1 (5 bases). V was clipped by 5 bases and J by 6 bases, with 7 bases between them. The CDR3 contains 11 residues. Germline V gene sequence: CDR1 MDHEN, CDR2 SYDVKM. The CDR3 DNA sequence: TGTGCCAGCAGTCAGGGCCCTGAAGCTTTCTTT. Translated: CASSQGPEAFF. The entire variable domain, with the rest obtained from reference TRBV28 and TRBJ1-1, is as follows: DVKVTQSSRYLVKRTGEKVFLECVQDMDHENMFWYRQDPGLGLRLIYFSYDVKMKEKGDIPEGYSVSREKKERFSLILESASTNQTSMYLCASSQGPEAFFGQGTRLTVV.

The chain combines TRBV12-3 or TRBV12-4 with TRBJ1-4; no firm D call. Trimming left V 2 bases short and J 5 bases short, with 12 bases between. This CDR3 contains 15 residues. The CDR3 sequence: CASSLIIGKNEKLFF. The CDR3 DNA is TGTGCCAGCAGTTTAATTATCGGGAAAAATGAAAAACTGTTTTTT.

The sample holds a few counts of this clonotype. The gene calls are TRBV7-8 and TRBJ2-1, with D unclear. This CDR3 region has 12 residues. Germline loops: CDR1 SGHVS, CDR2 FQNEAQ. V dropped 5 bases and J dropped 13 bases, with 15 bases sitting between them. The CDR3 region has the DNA TGTGCCAGCAGCGAAGAGGCGAGAGTTCAGTTCTTC. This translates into CASSEEARVQFF.

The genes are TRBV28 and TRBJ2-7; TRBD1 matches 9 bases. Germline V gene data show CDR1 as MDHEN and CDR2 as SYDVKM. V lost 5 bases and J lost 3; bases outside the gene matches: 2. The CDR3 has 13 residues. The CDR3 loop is CASSGDRVYEQYV. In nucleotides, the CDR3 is TGTGCCAGCAGTGGGGACAGGGTCTACGAGCAGTACGTC.

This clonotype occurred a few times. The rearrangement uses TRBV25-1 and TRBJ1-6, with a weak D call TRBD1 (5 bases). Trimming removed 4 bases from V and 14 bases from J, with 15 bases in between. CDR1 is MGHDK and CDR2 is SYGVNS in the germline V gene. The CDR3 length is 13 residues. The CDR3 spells CASSAGTSITLHF. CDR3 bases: TGTGCCAGCAGTGCCGGGACCTCCATCACCCTCCACTTT.

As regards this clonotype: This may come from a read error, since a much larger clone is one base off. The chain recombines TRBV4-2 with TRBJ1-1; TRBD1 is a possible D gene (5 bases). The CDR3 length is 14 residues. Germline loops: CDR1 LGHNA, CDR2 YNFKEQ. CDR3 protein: CGSSQGQANTEAFF. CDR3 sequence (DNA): TGTGGCAGCAGCCAAGGACAAGCGAACACTGAAGCTTTCTTT.

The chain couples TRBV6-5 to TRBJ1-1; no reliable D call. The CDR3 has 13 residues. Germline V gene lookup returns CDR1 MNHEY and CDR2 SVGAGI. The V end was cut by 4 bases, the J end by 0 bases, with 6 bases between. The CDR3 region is CASSLQVNTEAFF. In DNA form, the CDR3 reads TGTGCCAGCAGTTTGCAGGTGAACACTGAAGCTTTCTTT.

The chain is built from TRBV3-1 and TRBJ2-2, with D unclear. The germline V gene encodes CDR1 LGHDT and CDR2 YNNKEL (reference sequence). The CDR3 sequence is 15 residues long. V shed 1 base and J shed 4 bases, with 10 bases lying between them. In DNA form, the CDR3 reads TGTGCCAGCAGCCAAGGAGGAGATGGCACCGGGGAGCTGTTTTTT. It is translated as CASSQGGDGTGELFF.

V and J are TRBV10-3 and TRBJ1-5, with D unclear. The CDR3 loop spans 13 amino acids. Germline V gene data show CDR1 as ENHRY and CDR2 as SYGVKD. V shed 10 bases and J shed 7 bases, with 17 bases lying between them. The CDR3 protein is CATQNGFGQPQHF. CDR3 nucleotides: TGTGCCACCCAGAACGGGTTCGGGCAGCCCCAGCATTTT.

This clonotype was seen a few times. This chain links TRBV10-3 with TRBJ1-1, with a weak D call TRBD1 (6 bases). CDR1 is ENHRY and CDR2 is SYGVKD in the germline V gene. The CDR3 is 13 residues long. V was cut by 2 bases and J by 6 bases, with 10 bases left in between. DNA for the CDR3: TGTGCCATCAGTGAGAAAACAGGGTCTGAAGCTTTCTTT. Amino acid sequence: CAISEKTGSEAFF.

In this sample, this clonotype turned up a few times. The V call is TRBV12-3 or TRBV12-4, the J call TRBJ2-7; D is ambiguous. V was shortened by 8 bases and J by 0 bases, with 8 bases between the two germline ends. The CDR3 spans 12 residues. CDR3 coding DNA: TGTGCCAGCTGCAGAAGCTCCTACGAGCAGTACTTC. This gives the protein CASCRSSYEQYF.

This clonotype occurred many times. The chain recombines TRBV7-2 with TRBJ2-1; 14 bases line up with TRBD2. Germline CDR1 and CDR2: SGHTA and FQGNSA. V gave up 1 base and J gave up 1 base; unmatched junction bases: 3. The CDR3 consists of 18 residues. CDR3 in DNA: TGTGCCAGCAGCTTAGGTGGACTAGCGGGGGGTTCCTACAATGAGCAGTTCTTC. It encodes CASSLGGLAGGSYNEQFF.

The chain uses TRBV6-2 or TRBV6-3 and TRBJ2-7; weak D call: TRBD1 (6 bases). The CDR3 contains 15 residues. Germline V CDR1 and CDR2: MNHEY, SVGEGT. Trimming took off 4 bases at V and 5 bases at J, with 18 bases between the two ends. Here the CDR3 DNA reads TGTGCCAGCAGTTCCGGAAGGACGGACAGTGACGAGCAGTACGTC. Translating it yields CASSSGRTDSDEQYV.

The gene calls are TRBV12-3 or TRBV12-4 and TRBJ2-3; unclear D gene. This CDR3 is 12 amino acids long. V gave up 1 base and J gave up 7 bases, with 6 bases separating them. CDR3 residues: CASSLVRNTQYF. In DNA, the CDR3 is TGTGCCAGCAGTTTAGTGAGAAATACGCAGTATTTT.

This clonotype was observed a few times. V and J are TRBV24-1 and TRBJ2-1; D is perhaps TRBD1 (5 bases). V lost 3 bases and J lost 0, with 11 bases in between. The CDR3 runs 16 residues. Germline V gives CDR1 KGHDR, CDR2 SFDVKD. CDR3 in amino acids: CATSDGPGSSYNEQFF. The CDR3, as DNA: TGTGCCACCAGTGATGGACCAGGGTCCTCCTACAATGAGCAGTTCTTC.

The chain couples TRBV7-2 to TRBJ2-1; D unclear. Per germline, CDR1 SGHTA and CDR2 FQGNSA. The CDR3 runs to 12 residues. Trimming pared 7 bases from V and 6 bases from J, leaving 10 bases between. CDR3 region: CASTFKSNEQFF. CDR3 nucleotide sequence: TGTGCCAGCACCTTCAAGTCCAATGAGCAGTTCTTC.

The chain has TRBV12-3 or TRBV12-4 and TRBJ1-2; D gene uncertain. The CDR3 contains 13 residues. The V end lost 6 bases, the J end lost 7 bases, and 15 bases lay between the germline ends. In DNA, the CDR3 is TGTGCCAGCAGCCCCTCTGGGGTTCGTGGCTACACCTTC. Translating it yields CASSPSGVRGYTF.

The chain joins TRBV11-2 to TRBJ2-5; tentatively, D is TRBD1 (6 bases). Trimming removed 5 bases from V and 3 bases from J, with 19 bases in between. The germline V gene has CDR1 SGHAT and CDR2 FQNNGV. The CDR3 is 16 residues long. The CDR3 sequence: CASSPGQYFAEETQYF. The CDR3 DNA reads TGTGCCAGCAGCCCCGGACAGTATTTTGCCGAAGAGACCCAGTACTTC.

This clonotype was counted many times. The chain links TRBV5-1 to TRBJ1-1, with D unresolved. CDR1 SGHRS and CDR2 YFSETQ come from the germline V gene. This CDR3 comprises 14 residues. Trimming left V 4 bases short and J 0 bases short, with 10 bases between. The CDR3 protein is CASSLRGLNTEAFF. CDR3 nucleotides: TGCGCCAGCAGCCTGAGAGGGTTGAACACTGAAGCTTTCTTT.

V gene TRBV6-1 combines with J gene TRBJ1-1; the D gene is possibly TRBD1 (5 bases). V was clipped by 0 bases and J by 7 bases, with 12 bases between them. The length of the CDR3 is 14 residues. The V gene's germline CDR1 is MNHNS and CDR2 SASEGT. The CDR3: CASSEASGGGEAFF. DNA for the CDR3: TGTGCCAGCAGTGAAGCGTCCGGGGGAGGTGAAGCTTTCTTT.